This T cell receptor beta chain was sequenced for a study of blood T cell repertoires in COVID-19. Study summary: Sample material is recorded as cDNA or gDNA derived from T cells, B-cell-depleted T cells, or PBMCs.

CDR1 and CDR2 (germline): LGHNA, YSLEER. The CDR3 has 13 residues. Trimming removed 1 base at V and 5 bases at J, with 6 bases between. This table comes from immunoSEQ multiplex PCR, and its TCRdb copy is limited to in-frame clones, with some not included. The data show about 88,000 clones, 86% seen once. The chain has TRBV4-3 and TRBJ2-1; D remains unclear. The sample was peripheral blood. The clonotype originates from a human donor in a cohort sampled during active COVID-19. CDR3 nucleotides: TGCGCCAGCAGCCAAGGGCTTCACAATGAGCAGTTCTTC. This gives the protein CASSQGLHNEQFF.